A single sample is the source of the 21 T cell receptor beta chains below, sequenced in a study of human T cells and chemical hapten exposure. The time point was: patch test 2, 6 weeks after DPC sensitization. Treatment reported: therapeutic diphenylcyclopropenone sensitization with weekly scalp DPC. TCRdb reanalysed the RACE reads using MiXCR and keeps one entry per CDR3 protein. Among roughly 380,000 distinct CDR3 sequences listed, about 6% were seen once. Material: whole blood, obtained in connection with sensitization to the hapten diphenylcyclopropenone (DPC). These receptors were obtained from a woman younger than 35 with alopecia areata. Some clones in this sample may be carry-over from other donors' samples.

V gene TRBV5-1 combines with J gene TRBJ2-1; 13 bases map to TRBD2. CDR3 length equals 16 residues. J lost 9 bases, V lost 5 bases, and 11 bases had no gene match. The V gene's germline CDR1 is SGHRS and CDR2 YFSETQ. The CDR3 DNA follows: TGCGCCAGCAGACCTAAACTAGCGGGGGGGCCCACTGAGCAGTTCTTC. Its translation is CASRPKLAGGPTEQFF. Based on the CDR3 plus reference TRBV5-1 and TRBJ2-1, the full variable domain is KAGVTQTPRYLIKTRGQQVTLSCSPISGHRSVSWYQQTPGQGLQFLFEYFSETQRNKGNFPGRFSGRQFSNSRSEMNVSTLELGDSALYLCASRPKLAGGPTEQFFGPGTRLTVL.

This clonotype was recorded at least ten times. The V gene is TRBV7-3, the J gene TRBJ1-5, with a tentative D call TRBD1 (5 bases). Germline V gene lookup returns CDR1 SGHTA and CDR2 FQGTGA. The CDR3 is 13 residues long. Trimming stripped 2 bases from V and 5 bases from J, with 7 bases between. The CDR3 loop is CASSLWGDQPQHF. The CDR3 bases are TGTGCCAGCAGCTTATGGGGGGATCAGCCCCAGCATTTT.

As for this clonotype: The junction shows a germline mismatch at one end, possibly a read error. This chain uses TRBV6-5 with TRBJ1-1, with D hard to call. From germline, CDR1 is MNHEY and CDR2 SVGAGI. This CDR3 has 13 amino acids. The CDR3 DNA sequence: TGTGCCAGCACCCTTTGGGAGAACACTGAAGCTTACTTT. Its translation is CASTLWENTEAYF.

This clonotype was recorded a few times. The rearrangement links TRBV5-1 to TRBJ1-3, with D possibly TRBD1 on 5 matching bases. V dropped 1 base and J dropped 1 base, with 9 bases sitting between them. Germline CDR1 reads SGHRS; CDR2 reads YFSETQ. The CDR3 has 15 amino acids. The CDR3 nucleotides are TGCGCCAGCAGCTTGTGGGGGGATTCTGGAAACACCATATATTTT. Amino acids: CASSLWGDSGNTIYF.

This clonotype was seen a handful of times. The CDR3 nucleotides are TGTGCCAGCAGTGACGACAGAACAAATAGCAATCAGCCCCAGCATTTT. This gives the protein CASSDDRTNSNQPQHF. The chain couples TRBV6-4 to TRBJ1-5; D is perhaps TRBD1 (5 bases). CDR3 length equals 16 residues. Germline lookup yields CDR1 MRHNA and CDR2 SNTAGT. Trimming took off 2 bases at V and 0 bases at J, with 11 bases between the two ends.

The chain carries TRBV4-3 and TRBJ1-1; 9 positions agree with TRBD1. The trim removed 0 bases at V and 1 base at J, leaving 6 bases unmatched. Germline-derived CDR1 and CDR2 are LGHNA and YSLEER. The CDR3 totals 17 residues. DNA of the CDR3: TGCGCCAGCAGCCAAGACTGGGACAGGGTCCAGAACACTGAAGCTTTCTTT. This sequence encodes CASSQDWDRVQNTEAFF.

This clonotype was recorded a few times. The V call is TRBV6-1, the J call TRBJ1-1; the D is unclear. Germline V gene lookup returns CDR1 MNHNS and CDR2 SASEGT. There are 15 residues in the CDR3. Trimming removed 4 bases from V and 1 base from J, with 13 bases in between. CDR3 sequence: CASSVSENKNTEAFF. CDR3 coding DNA: TGTGCCAGCAGTGTCTCGGAAAATAAGAACACTGAAGCTTTCTTT.

A few counts support this clonotype. The chain has TRBV20-1 and TRBJ1-1, with TRBD1 identical over 7 bases. V trimming: 3 bases; J trimming: 7 bases; junction bases outside the gene matches: 5. The CDR3 has 12 residues. Germline-derived CDR1 and CDR2 are DFQATT and SNEGSKA (reference sequence). The CDR3 protein is CSASSTGFEAFF. The CDR3 bases are TGCAGTGCTAGTTCGACAGGGTTTGAAGCTTTCTTT.

This clonotype was counted between two and nine times. The V and J genes are TRBV6-1 and TRBJ2-5; no firm D call. The CDR3 contains 15 residues. The V end lost 1 base, the J end lost 5 bases, and 14 bases lay between the germline ends. CDR1 is MNHNS and CDR2 is SASEGT in the germline V gene. CDR3 loop: CASSEVPLSYETQYF. In DNA form, the CDR3 reads TGTGCCAGCAGTGAAGTCCCGCTGTCCTATGAGACCCAGTACTTC.

Only a few counts were recorded for this clonotype. The chain links TRBV19 to TRBJ2-1, with D tentatively TRBD2 (6 bases). In germline, CDR1 is LNHDA, CDR2 SQIVND (reference sequence). This CDR3 contains 14 residues. The V end was cut by 6 bases, the J end by 6 bases, with 15 bases between. Here the CDR3 DNA reads TGTGCCAGTAGCCCCGGGACTTTCAGCAATGAGCAGTTCTTC. It translates to CASSPGTFSNEQFF.

This clonotype came up a few times. CDR3 protein: CASSQGRDYPYNEQFF. CDR3 sequence (DNA): TGTGCCAGCAGCCAAGGTCGGGACTACCCCTACAATGAGCAGTTCTTC. This rearrangement joins TRBV4-2 to TRBJ2-1, with 7 bases lining up with TRBD2. There are 16 residues in the CDR3. The V gene's germline CDR1 is LGHNA and CDR2 YNFKEQ. V gave up 1 base and J gave up 2 bases; unmatched junction bases: 5.

This clonotype was counted at least ten times. The chain links TRBV19 to TRBJ1-2, with D uncertain. Germline lookup yields CDR1 LNHDA and CDR2 SQIVND (reference sequence). V lost 6 bases to trimming and J lost 4 bases, with 24 bases between them. This CDR3 is built from 17 residues. The CDR3 sequence: CASSSKTYGVITYGYTF. The CDR3 bases are TGTGCCAGTAGCTCCAAGACGTACGGGGTGATAACCTATGGCTACACCTTC.

This sequence joins TRBV5-1 and TRBJ2-3, with D perhaps assigned TRBD1 or TRBD2 (6 bases each). V was pared by 5 bases and J by 0 bases, with 13 bases between. The germline V gene encodes CDR1 SGHRS and CDR2 YFSETQ. The CDR3 runs to 15 residues. CDR3 sequence: CASRPPGASTDTQYF. The DNA of the CDR3 is TGCGCCAGCAGGCCGCCGGGGGCGAGCACAGATACGCAGTATTTT.

This chain links TRBV7-2 with TRBJ2-7; no firm D call. Per germline, CDR1 SGHTA and CDR2 FQGNSA. Trimming pared 3 bases from V and 5 bases from J, leaving 14 bases between. This CDR3 comprises 14 residues. The CDR3 is CASSFMGAKDEQYF. CDR3 DNA sequence: TGTGCCAGCAGCTTTATGGGTGCTAAGGACGAGCAGTACTTC.

This chain uses TRBV6-5 with TRBJ2-7, with 12 bases fitting TRBD1. The germline gives CDR1 MNHEY, CDR2 SVGAGI. V lost 9 bases, J lost 5 bases, and 8 bases stayed unmatched. This CDR3 region has 14 residues. The DNA of the CDR3 is TGTGCCAGTAGACCGGGACAGGGGGCCCACGAGCAGTACTTC. Protein product: CASRPGQGAHEQYF.

This clonotype was recorded many times. V usage is TRBV11-1 and J usage is TRBJ1-1, with unresolved D. The germline V and J ends were trimmed by 5 bases and 2 bases, with 12 bases remaining between them. The CDR3 has 14 residues. Germline V CDR1 and CDR2: SGHAT, FQDESV (reference sequence). The CDR3 nucleotides read TGTGCCAGCAGCGCGGGTTCTATCAACACTGAAGCTTTCTTT. It is translated as CASSAGSINTEAFF.

The chain links TRBV6-5 to TRBJ2-2; D gene unclear. The germline gives CDR1 MNHEY, CDR2 SVGAGI. The CDR3 is 14 residues long. Trimming removed 6 bases from V and 3 bases from J, with 11 bases in between. The CDR3 protein is CASRLDRYTGELFF. The CDR3 DNA reads as TGTGCCAGCAGACTCGACCGATACACCGGGGAGCTGTTTTTT.

This clonotype was detected ten times or more. The V call is TRBV12-3 or TRBV12-4, the J call TRBJ1-4, with a possible D match to TRBD1 (5 bases). The length of the CDR3 is 14 residues. The V end lost 7 bases, the J end lost 4 bases, and 13 bases lay between the germline ends. The CDR3 loop is CASTFQGVNEKLFF. CDR3 sequence (DNA): TGTGCCAGCACCTTTCAAGGGGTTAATGAAAAACTGTTTTTT.

The chain recombines TRBV7-2 with TRBJ1-1; D uncertain. The CDR3 length is 12 residues. Germline-derived CDR1 and CDR2 are SGHTA and FQGNSA. V was cut by 6 bases and J by 11 bases, with 16 bases left in between. As DNA, the CDR3 is TGTGCCAGCAGTTCTTATTTGGAGGATGCTTTCTTT. Translation: CASSSYLEDAFF.

J is TRBJ2-3 and V is TRBV3-1; D is unresolved. The ends were cut back, 4 bases at V and 7 bases at J, with 9 bases in the middle. CDR3 length: 12 residues. CDR1 is LGHDT and CDR2 is YNNKEL in the germline V gene (reference sequence). The DNA for the CDR3 is TGTGCCAGCAGCCTCCTTCTGAATACGCAGTATTTT. The encoded protein is CASSLLLNTQYF.

This clonotype has just a few counts. The chain combines TRBV27 with TRBJ2-7; the D gene is possibly TRBD1 (6 bases). V lost 8 bases, J lost 2 bases, and 13 bases lay in between. Germline V CDR1 and CDR2: MNHEY, SMNVEV (reference sequence). The CDR3 covers 13 residues. The CDR3: CASSRTAAYEQYF. In DNA form, the CDR3 reads TGTGCCAGCTCCCGGACAGCTGCCTACGAGCAGTACTTC.